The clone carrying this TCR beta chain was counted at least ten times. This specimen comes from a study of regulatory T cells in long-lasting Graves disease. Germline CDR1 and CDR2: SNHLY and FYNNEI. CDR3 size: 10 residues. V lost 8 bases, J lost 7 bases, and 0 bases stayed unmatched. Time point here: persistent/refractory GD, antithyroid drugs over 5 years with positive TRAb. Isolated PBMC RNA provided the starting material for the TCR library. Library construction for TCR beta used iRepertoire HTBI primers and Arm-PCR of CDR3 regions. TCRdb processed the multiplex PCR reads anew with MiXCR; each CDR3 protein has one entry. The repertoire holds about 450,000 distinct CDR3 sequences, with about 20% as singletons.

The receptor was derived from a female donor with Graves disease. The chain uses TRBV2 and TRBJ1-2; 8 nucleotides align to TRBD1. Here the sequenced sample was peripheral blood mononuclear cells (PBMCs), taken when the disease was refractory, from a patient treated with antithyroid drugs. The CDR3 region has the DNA TGTGCCAGCGGACAGGGTGGCTACACCTTC. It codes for CASGQGGYTF.